This record concerns one T cell receptor beta chain sequence. The record originates from a study of T cells in localized non-small cell lung cancer. The CDR3 sequence is 15 residues long. Trimming stripped 3 bases from V and 1 base from J, with 12 bases between. Per germline, CDR1 MDHEN and CDR2 SYDVKM. Some clones are missing from TCRdb's copy, which holds only in-frame ones; the method was immunoSEQ multiplex PCR. Of 30,000 to 45,000 clones listed, around nine tenths are singletons. J is TRBJ1-1 and V is TRBV28; TRBD1 might be the D (5 bases). Source: peripheral blood, taken before any cancer treatment. The sequence was collected from a woman aged 40-70 years with stage I lung adenocarcinoma. In DNA form, the CDR3 reads TGTGCCAGCAGTTTGGCGGGGGGAGGGAACACTGAAGCTTTCTTT. Translation gives CASSLAGGGNTEAFF.